A selection of T cell receptor beta chains follows, all from one sample in a study of blood T cell repertoires in COVID-19. TCRdb's copy holds only in-frame clones and misses some; the assay was immunoSEQ multiplex PCR. The table records hundreds of thousands of clones, around 87% of them present only once. The sequencing sample was made of peripheral blood. The receptors here all came from a man between 65 and 79 years old with acute or convalescent COVID-19. Each CDR3 is given with its conserved first and last residue. D genes are given only for firm matches. The listing skips clone size in some rows; elsewhere it reads once, few, many or a size class.

CDR3: CASTRGGGGSYTF
DNA: TGTGCCAGCACTAGAGGGGGTGGTGGTAGCTACACCTTC
D: NA
size: NA
V: TRBV27
length: 13
J: TRBJ1-2

CDR3: CASSDRGRGYTF
DNA: TGTGCCAGCAGCGACAGGGGCCGTGGCTACACCTTC
D: TRBD1
size: NA
V: TRBV28
length: 12
J: TRBJ1-2

CDR3: CASSPPSTGGAYGYTF
DNA: TGTGCCAGCTCACCACCTAGTACAGGGGGTGCTTATGGCTACACCTTC
D: TRBD1
size: NA
V: TRBV18
length: 16
J: TRBJ1-2

CDR3: CASSLSSYNSPLHF
DNA: TGTGCCAGCAGCCTATCCTCCTATAATTCACCCCTCCACTTT
D: NA
size: once
V: TRBV3-1/TRBV3-2
length: 14
J: TRBJ1-6

CDR3: CASSPGNSGSYGTQYF
DNA: TGTGCCAGCTCCCCGGGGAATAGCGGGAGTTACGGGACGCAGTATTTT
D: TRBD2
size: NA
V: TRBV18
length: 16
J: TRBJ2-3

CDR3: CASSQVGGRGNEQYF
DNA: TGTGCCAGCAGCCAAGTTGGAGGGAGGGGGAACGAGCAGTACTTC
D: NA
size: NA
V: TRBV4-2
length: 15
J: TRBJ2-7

CDR3: CASSLGQEVDEQFF
DNA: TGTGCCAGCAGCTTAGGGCAGGAGGTCGATGAGCAGTTCTTC
D: NA
size: NA
V: TRBV7-9
length: 14
J: TRBJ2-1

CDR3: CASNPTGTTNTEAFF
DNA: TGTGCCAGCAATCCAACCGGGACAACGAACACTGAAGCTTTCTTT
D: NA
size: NA
V: TRBV6-6
length: 15
J: TRBJ1-1

CDR3: CASSFETGATEAFF
DNA: TGCGCCAGCAGCTTCGAGACAGGGGCCACTGAAGCTTTCTTT
D: TRBD1
size: NA
V: TRBV5-1
length: 14
J: TRBJ1-1

CDR3: CASSSTDRDNEKLFF
DNA: TGTGCCAGCAGCTCCACCGACAGGGATAATGAAAAACTGTTTTTT
D: TRBD1
size: NA
V: TRBV7-9
length: 15
J: TRBJ1-4

CDR3: CASSVAREYRNEQFF
DNA: TGTGCCAGCAGCGTAGCCAGGGAATACCGGAATGAGCAGTTCTTC
D: NA
size: NA
V: TRBV9
length: 15
J: TRBJ2-1

CDR3: CASSQGVGTAGGYTF
DNA: TGTGCCAGCAGCCAAGGTGTGGGGACAGCGGGTGGCTACACCTTC
D: TRBD1
size: NA
V: TRBV4-2
length: 15
J: TRBJ1-2

CDR3: CASSRGYGYTF
DNA: TGTGCCAGCAGTAGGGGGTATGGCTACACCTTC
D: NA
size: NA
V: TRBV6-5
length: 11
J: TRBJ1-2

CDR3: CASSLFARGLGQPQHF
DNA: TGTGCCAGCAGCTTGTTTGCCAGGGGGCTAGGTCAGCCCCAGCATTTT
D: TRBD1
size: NA
V: TRBV5-6
length: 16
J: TRBJ1-5

CDR3: CASSSITGRGGEKLFF
DNA: TGTGCCAGCAGCTCGATAACGGGGAGAGGGGGAGAAAAACTGTTTTTT
D: NA
size: NA
V: TRBV7-2
length: 16
J: TRBJ1-4

CDR3: CASKWGGTNTEAFF
DNA: TGTGCCAGCAAGTGGGGGGGGACGAACACTGAAGCTTTCTTT
D: NA
size: NA
V: TRBV6-5
length: 14
J: TRBJ1-1

CDR3: CASSQDPRGKETQYF
DNA: TGTGCCAGCAGCCAAGATCCCCGCGGAAAAGAGACCCAGTACTTC
D: NA
size: NA
V: TRBV3-1/TRBV3-2
length: 15
J: TRBJ2-5

CDR3: CASSLGGLADTQYF
DNA: TGTGCCAGCAGCTTAGGGGGCTTAGCAGATACGCAGTATTTT
D: NA
size: NA
V: TRBV7-9
length: 14
J: TRBJ2-3

CDR3: CASTGGAEVNYGYTF
DNA: TGTGCCAGCACGGGAGGGGCAGAAGTTAACTATGGCTACACCTTC
D: NA
size: NA
V: TRBV25-1
length: 15
J: TRBJ1-2

CDR3: CASSFGLGELFF
DNA: TGTGCCAGCAGTTTCGGACTCGGGGAGCTGTTTTTT
D: NA
size: NA
V: TRBV28
length: 12
J: TRBJ2-2

CDR3: CASSREFRYNEQFF
DNA: TGTGCCAGCAGCCGAGAGTTTCGCTACAATGAGCAGTTCTTC
D: NA
size: NA
V: TRBV3-1/TRBV3-2
length: 14
J: TRBJ2-1

CDR3: CASSPPGRSYNEQFF
DNA: TGTGCCAGCAGCCCCCCAGGGCGCTCCTACAATGAGCAGTTCTTC
D: NA
size: once
V: TRBV7-9
length: 15
J: TRBJ2-1

CDR3: CASSSYGTGLQETQYF
DNA: TGTGCCAGCAGCTCCTATGGGACAGGGCTTCAGGAGACCCAGTACTTC
D: TRBD1
size: once
V: TRBV7-6
length: 16
J: TRBJ2-5

CDR3: CASSSLSGVYNEQFF
DNA: TGTGCCAGCAGTTCCCTAAGCGGGGTCTACAATGAGCAGTTCTTC
D: TRBD2
size: NA
V: TRBV28
length: 15
J: TRBJ2-1

CDR3: CASSSAYEQYF
DNA: TGCGCCAGCAGCAGCGCCTACGAGCAGTACTTC
D: NA
size: NA
V: TRBV5-1
length: 11
J: TRBJ2-7

CDR3: CASSFKTGSATIYF
DNA: TGCGCCAGCAGCTTTAAAACAGGGAGCGCCACCATATATTTT
D: NA
size: NA
V: TRBV5-1
length: 14
J: TRBJ1-3

CDR3: CASSREIGGATRDGTEAFF
DNA: TGTGCCAGCAGCCGAGAGATAGGGGGCGCCACCCGAGATGGCACTGAAGCTTTCTTT
D: TRBD1
size: NA
V: TRBV3-1/TRBV3-2
length: 19
J: TRBJ1-1

CDR3: CASSQEQGGTDTQYF
DNA: TGTGCCAGCAGCCAAGAACAGGGGGGCACAGATACGCAGTATTTT
D: TRBD1
size: NA
V: TRBV4-2
length: 15
J: TRBJ2-3

CDR3: CASSRRDRVSGANVLTF
DNA: TGTGCCAGCAGTCGCCGGGACAGGGTGTCTGGGGCCAACGTCCTGACTTTC
D: TRBD1
size: NA
V: TRBV27
length: 17
J: TRBJ2-6